This T cell receptor beta chain is drawn from a study of T cell changes during pregnancy in multiple sclerosis. Per the germline V gene, CDR1 is SNHLY and CDR2 is FYNNEI. Trimming took 6 bases from V and 7 from J; bases not matched to a gene: 10. The CDR3 spans 17 residues. Profiling relied on immunoSEQ multiplex PCR, and the TCRdb table lists in-frame clones only, not all of them. The sample holds approximately 57,000 clones; around 90% are singletons and the top ten take roughly 0.19%. The specimen comprised CD4+ T cells from peripheral blood mononuclear cells, sampled in the second trimester of pregnancy. The clonotype was recovered from a female donor with multiple sclerosis, enrolled in a pregnancy study. The chain uses TRBV2 and TRBJ2-2; 14 bases are a match to TRBD2. The CDR3 loop is CASRNFRLAGGDGELFF. The CDR3 DNA is TGTGCCAGCAGAAACTTTAGACTAGCGGGGGGGGACGGGGAGCTGTTTTTT.